Below, 28 T cell receptor beta chains from the same sample are listed, as sequenced in a study of liver allograft versus peripheral blood T cells. Across the study: The authors compared T cell receptor repertoires in transplanted livers with recipients' peripheral blood repertoires.

One entry per CDR3 protein, called by TCRdb with MiXCR from the reads. The sample has some 8,500 distinct CDR3 sequences; approximately 16% are singletons. The receptor source for this set is a human patient who had a liver transplant. These T cells may partly come from the graft donor.

This clonotype ranks as medium-sized. The rearrangement uses TRBV28 and TRBJ1-5; no definite D call. This CDR3 has 16 amino acids. V lost 2 bases, J lost 5 bases, and 16 bases lay in between. Germline CDR1 and CDR2: MDHEN and SYDVKM. CDR3 sequence reads: CASSLLVGTAHQPQHF. The CDR3, as DNA: TGTGCCAGCAGTTTACTCGTCGGCACAGCCCATCAGCCCCAGCATTTT.

About this clonotype itself: A much larger clone sits a single nucleotide away, making a read error possible. The V call is TRBV10-3, the J call TRBJ2-7; 7 positions agree with TRBD2. The CDR3 has 16 amino acids. Germline V gene data show CDR1 as ENHRY and CDR2 as SYGVKD. V lost 5 bases and J lost 3; bases outside the gene matches: 13. This CDR3 is CAISYSSLAEVYEQYF. The CDR3 DNA is TGTGCCATCAGTTACTCGAGCCTAGCGGAAGTCTACGAGCAGTACTTC.

As concerns this clonotype: Given a much more abundant clone one base away, this may be a read error. The chain joins TRBV5-6 to TRBJ2-1, with D uncertain. The germline V gene has CDR1 SGHDT and CDR2 YYEEEE. V was shortened by 5 bases and J by 10 bases, with 22 bases between the two germline ends. This CDR3 has 15 amino acids. CDR3 coding DNA: TGTGCCAGCAGGCGTTATAGACAAATCTTAAAAGAGCAGTTCTTC. Its translation: CASRRYRQILKEQFF.

Judged by abundance, this clonotype is medium-sized. The genes are TRBV6-5 and TRBJ2-1, with a tentative D call TRBD2 (5 bases). The germline CDR1 and CDR2 sequences are MNHEY and SVGAGI. The V end lost 2 bases, the J end lost 0 bases, and 11 bases lay between the germline ends. CDR3 length: 16 amino acids. The CDR3, as DNA: TGTGCCAGCAGTTACCGCGAGCGGAGCTCCTACAATGAGCAGTTCTTC. It codes for CASSYRERSSYNEQFF.

This clonotype is medium-sized. The V gene is TRBV7-2, the J gene TRBJ2-1; D uncertain. This CDR3 is built from 15 residues. Per germline, CDR1 SGHTA and CDR2 FQGNSA. V lost 0 bases and J 5 bases, leaving 11 bases between the germline ends. CDR3 residues: CASSLADLPNNEQFF. The DNA for the CDR3 is TGTGCCAGCAGCTTAGCGGATCTGCCAAACAATGAGCAGTTCTTC.

The rearrangement joins TRBV7-9 to TRBJ1-1; no reliable D call. This CDR3 comprises 15 residues. The germline V gene has CDR1 SEHNR and CDR2 FQNEAQ (reference sequence). V was clipped by 2 bases and J by 2 bases, with 12 bases between them. As DNA, the CDR3 is TGTGCCAGCAGCTTACGGTCGGGCGGTAACACTGAAGCTTTCTTT. Translated: CASSLRSGGNTEAFF.

This clonotype came up a few times. The rearrangement joins TRBV20-1 to TRBJ2-5; 8 bases map to TRBD1. CDR3 length equals 13 residues. Germline values: CDR1 DFQATT, CDR2 SNEGSKA (reference sequence). V shed 4 bases, J shed 5 bases, and the junction held 6 bases outside the gene matches. In DNA form, the CDR3 reads TGCAGTGCTACGACAGGGGTAGGGGAGACCCAGTACTTC. It yields the protein CSATTGVGETQYF.

There are many counts of this clonotype. This chain uses TRBV19 with TRBJ2-7; TRBD2 aligns across 7 bases. The CDR3 loop spans 12 amino acids. The ends lost 3 bases at V and 7 bases at J; junction bases unmatched: 3. CDR1 and CDR2 (germline): LNHDA, SQIVND (reference sequence). CDR3 protein: CASSIYGGEQYF. CDR3 bases: TGTGCCAGTAGTATTTACGGGGGGGAGCAGTACTTC.

Of note for this clonotype: This could be a read error, since a much larger clone is one nucleotide away. The chain uses TRBV6-5 and TRBJ2-7, with 11 nucleotides matching TRBD1. Germline CDR1 and CDR2: MNHEY and SVGAGI. The CDR3 is 15 amino acids. CDR3 in DNA: TGTGCCAGCAGTTACGGGACAGGGGGTCACTACAAGCAGTACTTC. Its translation is CASSYGTGGHYKQYF.

Many counts were recorded for this clonotype. The chain uses TRBV7-9 and TRBJ2-2; D is perhaps TRBD2 (6 bases). The CDR3 spans 15 residues. The germline CDR1 and CDR2 sequences are SEHNR and FQNEAQ (reference sequence). Trimming stripped 1 base from V and 1 base from J, with 7 bases between. CDR3 DNA sequence: TGTGCCAGCAGCTTAGGGCGGGAGAACACCGGGGAGCTGTTTTTT. It encodes CASSLGRENTGELFF.

This clonotype ranks as medium-sized. The rearrangement joins TRBV6-6 to TRBJ1-6; no reliable D call. Germline values: CDR1 MNHNY, CDR2 SVGAGI (reference sequence). V dropped 6 bases and J dropped 3 bases, with 12 bases sitting between them. CDR3 length equals 15 residues. CDR3: CASRPLQGYNSPLHF. The CDR3 DNA is TGTGCCAGCAGACCCCTTCAAGGCTATAATTCACCCCTCCACTTT.

By share, this clonotype counts as medium-sized. This chain uses TRBV6-5 with TRBJ1-4, with D possibly TRBD1 on 5 matching bases. Trimming left V 6 bases short and J 8 bases short, with 16 bases between. This CDR3 is 14 amino acids long. Germline CDR1 is MNHEY and CDR2 is SVGAGI. CDR3 DNA: TGTGCCAGCAGCCTCGTGGGGGTGGGGGAAAAACTGTTTTTT. This gives the protein CASSLVGVGEKLFF.

This clonotype was observed a handful of times. The chain couples TRBV20-1 to TRBJ2-3; 10 bases are shared with TRBD1. V trimming: 4 bases; J trimming: 8 bases; junction bases outside the gene matches: 9. The CDR3 sequence is 14 residues long. Germline lookup yields CDR1 DFQATT and CDR2 SNEGSKA (reference sequence). DNA for the CDR3: TGCAGTGCTAAGGACAGGGGGTTTGGGGGTACGCAGTATTTT. Its translation is CSAKDRGFGGTQYF.

This clonotype has a handful of counts. The chain links TRBV28 to TRBJ1-2, with 8 bases aligning to TRBD1. The germline V gene has CDR1 MDHEN and CDR2 SYDVKM. V lost 2 bases and J lost 6; bases outside the gene matches: 14. This CDR3 comprises 17 residues. In nucleotides, the CDR3 is TGTGCCAGCAGTTTACCCCCCCCCGACAGGGGCCTGCATGGCTACACCTTC. It yields the protein CASSLPPPDRGLHGYTF.

This clonotype is medium-sized by share. The chain couples TRBV16 to TRBJ1-5; possibly TRBD1 for D (5 bases). The CDR3 has 14 residues. Deletions cut 0 bases from V and 11 bases from J, with 14 bases between. Per the germline V gene, CDR1 is KGHSY and CDR2 is FQNENV. CDR3 DNA sequence: TGTGCCAGCAGCCAATCGGAGGACCTGGGGGCCCAGCATTTT. Its translation: CASSQSEDLGAQHF. Together with reference TRBV16 and TRBJ1-5, the CDR3 gives the full variable domain: GEEVAQTPKHLVRGEGQKAKLYCAPIKGHSYVFWYQQVLKNEFKFLISFQNENVFDETGMPKERFSAKCLPNSPCSLEIQATKLEDSAVYFCASSQSEDLGAQHFGDGTRLSIL.

This clonotype was seen a handful of times. The gene calls are TRBV7-9 and TRBJ1-4, with D hard to call. Germline-derived CDR1 and CDR2 are SEHNR and FQNEAQ (reference sequence). Trimming cost V 6 bases and J 7 bases, with 6 bases left between them. The CDR3 length is 11 residues. The DNA for the CDR3 is TGTGCCAGCAGGGTCGGTGAAAAACTGTTTTTT. The encoded protein is CASRVGEKLFF.

This clonotype was seen a handful of times. This chain connects TRBV12-3 or TRBV12-4 to TRBJ2-1; the match to TRBD2 covers 11 bases. Trimming cost V 3 bases and J 6 bases; bases outside gene matches: 4. CDR3 size: 15 residues. The CDR3 DNA reads as TGTGCCAGCAGTTTTAGCGGGAGGGGAGGCAATGAGCAGTTCTTC. This sequence encodes CASSFSGRGGNEQFF.

At least ten counts were recorded for this clonotype. The genes are TRBV19 and TRBJ2-1; TRBD2 aligns across 11 bases. CDR1 and CDR2 (germline): LNHDA, SQIVND (reference sequence). CDR3 length equals 18 residues. The V gene end was trimmed by 1 base and the J gene end by 3 bases; junction bases not matched to a gene: 8. The CDR3 coding sequence is TGTGCCAGTAGTATAGTCGCTCCGGGACTAGCGGACTACAATGAGCAGTTCTTC. It translates to CASSIVAPGLADYNEQFF.

By proportion, this clonotype is medium-sized. The chain carries TRBV27 and TRBJ2-7, with 7 bases identical to TRBD2. Germline-derived CDR1 and CDR2 are MNHEY and SMNVEV (reference sequence). The length of the CDR3 is 15 residues. With 2 bases clipped from V and 0 bases from J, the junction kept 4 bases outside the gene matches. CDR3: CASSLRREPSYEQYF. The CDR3 bases are TGTGCCAGCAGTTTAAGGCGGGAGCCCTCCTACGAGCAGTACTTC.

This clonotype was seen repeatedly, ten times or more. The rearrangement links TRBV20-1 to TRBJ2-6; D gene uncertain. This CDR3 has 14 residues. Trimming left V 1 base short and J 1 base short, with 5 bases between. CDR1 is DFQATT and CDR2 is SNEGSKA in the germline V gene (reference sequence). This CDR3 reads CSARADSGANVLTF. As DNA, the CDR3 is TGCAGTGCTAGAGCGGATTCTGGGGCCAACGTCCTGACTTTC.

This clonotype ranks as medium-sized. The J gene is TRBJ1-6, the V gene TRBV18; the match to TRBD1 covers 10 bases. The CDR3 extends over 16 amino acids. Germline V lookup: CDR1 KGHSH, CDR2 LQKENI. With 4 bases clipped from V and 8 bases from J, the junction kept 8 bases outside the gene matches. This CDR3 reads CASSRLYGTGDSPLHF. The CDR3 coding sequence is TGTGCCAGCTCACGACTGTACGGGACAGGGGATTCACCCCTCCACTTT.

By proportion, this clonotype is medium-sized (0.01 to 0.1%). This chain uses TRBV18 with TRBJ2-1, with 7 positions matching TRBD2. The germline CDR1 and CDR2 sequences are KGHSH and LQKENI. CDR3 length: 15 residues. The J segment lost 5 bases and the V segment lost 5 bases, leaving 9 bases of the junction unmatched. The CDR3 spells CASSTSGNFDNEQFF. Written as DNA, the CDR3 is TGTGCCAGCTCAACGAGCGGGAATTTCGACAATGAGCAGTTCTTC.

By frequency in the sample, this clonotype is medium-sized. The J gene is TRBJ1-6, the V gene TRBV9; 7 positions match TRBD1. The CDR3 has 15 residues. The V segment lost 1 base and the J segment 9 bases; nucleotides outside the gene matches: 7. The germline CDR1 and CDR2 sequences are SGDLS and YYNGEE. For the CDR3, the DNA is TGTGCCAGCAGCGTAAAAGGGACAGCAAGTTCACCCCTCCACTTT. Protein sequence: CASSVKGTASSPLHF.

The rearrangement uses TRBV6-5 and TRBJ2-7, with 8 bases identical to TRBD2. Germline V CDR1 and CDR2: MNHEY, SVGAGI. The CDR3 contains 14 residues. The J segment lost 4 bases and the V segment lost 5 bases, leaving 7 bases of the junction unmatched. Here the CDR3 reads CASSPGTRLYEQYF. In nucleotides, the CDR3 is TGTGCCAGCAGTCCCGGGACTAGGTTATACGAGCAGTACTTC.

This clonotype was counted ten times or more. The chain couples TRBV30 to TRBJ1-2; no definite D call. CDR3 length equals 11 residues. Germline V lookup: CDR1 GTSNPN, CDR2 SVGIG (reference sequence). V gave up 5 bases and J gave up 4 bases, with 8 bases separating them. The CDR3 DNA sequence: TGTGCCTGGCACGGCCTCTATGGCTACACCTTC. Translating it yields CAWHGLYGYTF.

This clonotype is medium-sized (0.01 to 0.1%) in the sample. The chain carries TRBV27 and TRBJ2-7; 9 bases agree with TRBD1. This CDR3 is built from 15 residues. With 5 bases clipped from V and 6 bases from J, the junction kept 11 bases outside the gene matches. Germline V CDR1 and CDR2: MNHEY, SMNVEV (reference sequence). CDR3 region: CASSRPMGTGLEQYF. DNA of the CDR3: TGTGCCAGCAGTAGGCCCATGGGGACAGGGCTCGAGCAGTACTTC.

Within the sample, this clonotype is medium-sized (0.01 to 0.1%). V is TRBV6-5 and J is TRBJ1-4; D is possibly TRBD1 (6 bases). V was cut by 6 bases and J by 6 bases, with 14 bases left in between. Germline-derived CDR1 and CDR2 are MNHEY and SVGAGI. This CDR3 contains 14 residues. CDR3 coding DNA: TGTGCCAGCAGGTCGGCGGGGGCTGATGAAAAACTGTTTTTT. As protein: CASRSAGADEKLFF.

In the case of this clonotype: This may stem from a read error, because a much larger clone lies one nucleotide away. The V and J genes are TRBV20-1 and TRBJ1-6; D is unclear. The V gene's germline CDR1 is DFQATT and CDR2 SNEGSKA (reference sequence). This CDR3 region has 14 residues. The CDR3 protein is CRASLGHYNSPLHF. The CDR3 DNA sequence: TGCAGAGCTAGTTTGGGTCACTATAATTCACCCCTCCACTTT.